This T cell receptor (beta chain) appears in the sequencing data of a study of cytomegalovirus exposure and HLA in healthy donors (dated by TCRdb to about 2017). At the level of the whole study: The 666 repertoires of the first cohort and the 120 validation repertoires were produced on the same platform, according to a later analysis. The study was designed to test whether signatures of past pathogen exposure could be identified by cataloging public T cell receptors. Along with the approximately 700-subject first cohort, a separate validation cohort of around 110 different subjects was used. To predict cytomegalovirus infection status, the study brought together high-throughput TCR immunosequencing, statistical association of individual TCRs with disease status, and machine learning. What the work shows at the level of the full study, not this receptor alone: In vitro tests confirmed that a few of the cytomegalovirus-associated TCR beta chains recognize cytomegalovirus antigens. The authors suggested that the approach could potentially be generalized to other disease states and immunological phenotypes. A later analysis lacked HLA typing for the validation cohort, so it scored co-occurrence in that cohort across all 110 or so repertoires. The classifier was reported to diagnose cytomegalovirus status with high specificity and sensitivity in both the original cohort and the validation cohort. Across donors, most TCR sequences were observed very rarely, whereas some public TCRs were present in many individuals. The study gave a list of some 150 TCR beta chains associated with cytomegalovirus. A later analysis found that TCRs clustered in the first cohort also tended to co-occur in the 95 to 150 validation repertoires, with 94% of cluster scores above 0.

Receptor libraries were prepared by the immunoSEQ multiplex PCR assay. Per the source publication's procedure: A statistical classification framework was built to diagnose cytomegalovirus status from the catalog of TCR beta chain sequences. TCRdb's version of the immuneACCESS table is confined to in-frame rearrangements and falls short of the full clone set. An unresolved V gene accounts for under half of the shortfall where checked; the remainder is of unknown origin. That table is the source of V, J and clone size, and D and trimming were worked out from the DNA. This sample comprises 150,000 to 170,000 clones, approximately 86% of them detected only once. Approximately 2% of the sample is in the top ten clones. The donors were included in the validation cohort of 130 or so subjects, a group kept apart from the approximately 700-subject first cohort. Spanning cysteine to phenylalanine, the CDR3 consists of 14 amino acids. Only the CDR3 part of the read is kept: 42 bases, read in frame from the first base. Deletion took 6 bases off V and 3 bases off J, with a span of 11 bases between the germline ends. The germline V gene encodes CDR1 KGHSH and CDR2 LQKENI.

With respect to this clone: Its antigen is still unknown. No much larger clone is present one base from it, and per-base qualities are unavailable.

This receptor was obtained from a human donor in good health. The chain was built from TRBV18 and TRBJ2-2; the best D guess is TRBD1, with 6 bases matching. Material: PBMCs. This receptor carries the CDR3 CASSPNRDTGELFF. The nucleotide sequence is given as TGTGCCAGCTCTCCTAACAGGGACACCGGGGAGCTGTTTTTT.